This TCR beta chain was retrieved from a study of blood T cells in healthy people across ages. Germline assignment: CDR1 DFQATT and CDR2 SNEGSKA (reference sequence). The CDR3 length is 14 residues. The germline V and J ends were trimmed by 2 bases and 5 bases, with 10 bases remaining between them. A J-beta primer mix and a sample-barcoded 5' primer were used in a second PCR of roughly 6 to 11 cycles. The template-switch adaptor, which had 12 random nucleotides, put a tag on each cDNA molecule. In TCRdb, the 5' RACE reads were re-called with MiXCR into one record per CDR3 protein. This table holds 550,000 to 600,000 distinct CDR3 sequences, under 55% found once.

This clonotype was obtained from an elderly man in good health. The chain is built from TRBV20-1 and TRBJ1-6; maybe TRBD1 (6 bases). Sequencing input: blood. CDR3 sequence reads: CSARLGHNNSPLHF. The CDR3 coding sequence is TGCAGTGCTAGACTGGGACACAATAATTCACCCCTCCACTTT.